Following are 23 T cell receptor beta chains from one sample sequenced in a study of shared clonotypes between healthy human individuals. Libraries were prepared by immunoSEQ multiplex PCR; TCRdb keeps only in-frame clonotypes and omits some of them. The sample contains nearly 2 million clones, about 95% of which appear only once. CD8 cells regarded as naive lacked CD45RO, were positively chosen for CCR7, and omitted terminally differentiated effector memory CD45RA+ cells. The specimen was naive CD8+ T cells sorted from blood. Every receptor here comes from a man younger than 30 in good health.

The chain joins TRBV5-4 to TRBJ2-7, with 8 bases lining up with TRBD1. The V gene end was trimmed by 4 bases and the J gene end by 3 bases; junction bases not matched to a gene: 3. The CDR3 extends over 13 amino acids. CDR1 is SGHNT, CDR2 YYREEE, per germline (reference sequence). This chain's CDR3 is CASSTDRDYEQYF. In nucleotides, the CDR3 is TGTGCCAGCAGCACGGACAGGGACTACGAGCAGTACTTC.

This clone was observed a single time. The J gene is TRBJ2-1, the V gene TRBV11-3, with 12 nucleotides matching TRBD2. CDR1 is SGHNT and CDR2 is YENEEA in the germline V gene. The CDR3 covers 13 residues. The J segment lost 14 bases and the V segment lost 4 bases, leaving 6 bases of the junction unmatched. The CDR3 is CASSSGLAGRKFF. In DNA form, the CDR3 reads TGTGCCAGCAGCTCCGGACTAGCGGGAAGGAAGTTCTTC.

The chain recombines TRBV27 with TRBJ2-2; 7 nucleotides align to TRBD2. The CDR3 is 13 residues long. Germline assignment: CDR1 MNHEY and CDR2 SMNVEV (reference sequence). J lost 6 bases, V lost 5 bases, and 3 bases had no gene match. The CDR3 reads CASSLGLAGELFF. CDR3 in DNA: TGTGCCAGCAGTCTCGGACTAGCCGGGGAGCTGTTTTTT.

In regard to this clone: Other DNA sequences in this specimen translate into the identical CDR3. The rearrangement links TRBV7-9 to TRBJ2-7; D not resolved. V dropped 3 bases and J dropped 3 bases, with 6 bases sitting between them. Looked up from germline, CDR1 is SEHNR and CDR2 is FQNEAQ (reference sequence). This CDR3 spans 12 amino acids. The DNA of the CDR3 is TGTGCCAGCAGCTTGGATAACTACGAGCAGTACTTC. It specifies CASSLDNYEQYF. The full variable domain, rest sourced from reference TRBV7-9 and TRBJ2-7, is DTGVSQNPRHKITKRGQNVTFRCDPISEHNRLYWYRQTLGQGPEFLTYFQNEAQLEKSRLLSDRFSAERPKGSFSTLEIQRTEQGDSAMYLCASSLDNYEQYFGPGTRLTVT.

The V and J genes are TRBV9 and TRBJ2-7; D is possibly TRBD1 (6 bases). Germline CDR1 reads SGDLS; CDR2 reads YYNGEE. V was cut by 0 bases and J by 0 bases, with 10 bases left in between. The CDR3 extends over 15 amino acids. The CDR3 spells CASSVATGSSYEQYF. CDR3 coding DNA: TGTGCCAGCAGCGTAGCTACAGGGAGCTCCTACGAGCAGTACTTC.

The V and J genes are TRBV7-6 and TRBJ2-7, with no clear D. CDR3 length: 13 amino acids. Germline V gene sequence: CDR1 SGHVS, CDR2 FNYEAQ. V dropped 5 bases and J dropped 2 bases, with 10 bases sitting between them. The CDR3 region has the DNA TGTGCCAGCAGCATAGGCCCGACCTACGAGCAGTACTTC. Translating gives CASSIGPTYEQYF.

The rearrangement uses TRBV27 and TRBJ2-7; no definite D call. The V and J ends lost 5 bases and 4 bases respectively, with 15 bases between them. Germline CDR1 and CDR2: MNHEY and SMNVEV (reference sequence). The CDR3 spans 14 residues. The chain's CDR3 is CASSPKWAGYEQYF. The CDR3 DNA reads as TGTGCCAGCAGTCCCAAGTGGGCAGGATACGAGCAGTACTTC.

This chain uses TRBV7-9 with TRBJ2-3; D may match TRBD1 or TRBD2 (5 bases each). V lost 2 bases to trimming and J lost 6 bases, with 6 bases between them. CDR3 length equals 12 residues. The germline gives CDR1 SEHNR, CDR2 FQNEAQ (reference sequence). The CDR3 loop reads CASSLWDDTQYF. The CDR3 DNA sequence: TGTGCCAGCAGCTTATGGGACGATACGCAGTATTTT.

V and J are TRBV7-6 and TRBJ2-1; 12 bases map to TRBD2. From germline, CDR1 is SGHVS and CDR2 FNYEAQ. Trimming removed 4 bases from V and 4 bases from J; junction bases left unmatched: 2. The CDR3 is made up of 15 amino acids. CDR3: CASSSGLAGYNEQFF. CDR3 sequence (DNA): TGTGCCAGCAGCTCCGGACTAGCGGGGTACAATGAGCAGTTCTTC.

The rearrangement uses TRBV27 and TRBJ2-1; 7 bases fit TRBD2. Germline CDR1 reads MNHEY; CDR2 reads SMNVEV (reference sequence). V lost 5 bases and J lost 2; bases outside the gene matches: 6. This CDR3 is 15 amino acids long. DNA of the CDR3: TGTGCCAGCAGTATAATAGCGGGCCCCTACAATGAGCAGTTCTTC. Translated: CASSIIAGPYNEQFF.

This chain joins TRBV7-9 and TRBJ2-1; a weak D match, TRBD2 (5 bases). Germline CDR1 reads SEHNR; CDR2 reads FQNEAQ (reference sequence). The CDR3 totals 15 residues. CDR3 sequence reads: CGEERAAGLGNEQFF. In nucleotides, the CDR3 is TGTGGAGAAGAGAGGGCTGCGGGTCTGGGCAATGAGCAGTTCTTC.

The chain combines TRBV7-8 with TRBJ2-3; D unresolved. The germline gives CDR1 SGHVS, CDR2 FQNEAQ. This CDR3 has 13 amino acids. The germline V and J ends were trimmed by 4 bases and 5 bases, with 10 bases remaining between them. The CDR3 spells CASSSQLIDTQYF. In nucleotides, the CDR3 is TGTGCCAGCAGCTCCCAATTAATAGATACGCAGTATTTT.

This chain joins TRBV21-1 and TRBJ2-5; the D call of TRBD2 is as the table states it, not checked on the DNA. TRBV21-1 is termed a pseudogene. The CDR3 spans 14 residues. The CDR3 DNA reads TGTGCCAGCAGCAAAGAGACGGGAGGAGAGACCCAGTACTTC. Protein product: CASSKETGGETQYF.

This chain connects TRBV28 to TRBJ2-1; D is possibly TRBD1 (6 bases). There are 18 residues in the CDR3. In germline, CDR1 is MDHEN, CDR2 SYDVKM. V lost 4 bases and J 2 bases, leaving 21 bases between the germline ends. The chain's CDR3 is CASSSTYRQGWTYNEQFF. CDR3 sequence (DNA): TGTGCCAGCAGTTCGACATACCGTCAGGGGTGGACCTACAATGAGCAGTTCTTC.

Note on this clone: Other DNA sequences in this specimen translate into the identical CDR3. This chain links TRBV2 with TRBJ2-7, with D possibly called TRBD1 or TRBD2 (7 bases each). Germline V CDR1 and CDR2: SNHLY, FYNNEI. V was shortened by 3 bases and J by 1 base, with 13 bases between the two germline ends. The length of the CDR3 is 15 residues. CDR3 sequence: CASSDPQGGSYEQYF. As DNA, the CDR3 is TGTGCCAGCAGTGATCCCCAGGGGGGGTCCTACGAGCAGTACTTC. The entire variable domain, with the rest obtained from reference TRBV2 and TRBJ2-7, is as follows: EPEVTQTPSHQVTQMGQEVILRCVPISNHLYFYWYRQILGQKVEFLVSFYNNEISEKSEIFDDQFSVERPDGSNFTLKIRSTKLEDSAMYFCASSDPQGGSYEQYFGPGTRLTVT.

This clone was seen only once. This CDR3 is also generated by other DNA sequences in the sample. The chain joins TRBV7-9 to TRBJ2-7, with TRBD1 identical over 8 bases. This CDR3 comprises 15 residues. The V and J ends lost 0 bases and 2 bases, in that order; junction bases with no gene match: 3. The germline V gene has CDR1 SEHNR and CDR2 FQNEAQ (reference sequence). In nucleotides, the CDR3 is TGTGCCAGCAGCTTAGCACAGGGGGAAGCCTACGAGCAGTACTTC. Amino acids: CASSLAQGEAYEQYF. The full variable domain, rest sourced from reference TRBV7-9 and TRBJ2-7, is DTGVSQNPRHKITKRGQNVTFRCDPISEHNRLYWYRQTLGQGPEFLTYFQNEAQLEKSRLLSDRFSAERPKGSFSTLEIQRTEQGDSAMYLCASSLAQGEAYEQYFGPGTRLTVT.

The CDR3 region has the DNA TGTGCCAGCAGTCAAGGGAGCGATACGCAGTATTTT. It specifies CASSQGSDTQYF. The V gene is TRBV13, the J gene TRBJ2-3, with D possibly TRBD2 on 5 matching bases. CDR3 length equals 12 residues. V was pared by 6 bases and J by 6 bases, with 10 bases between. Germline V gives CDR1 PRHDT, CDR2 FYEKMQ (reference sequence).

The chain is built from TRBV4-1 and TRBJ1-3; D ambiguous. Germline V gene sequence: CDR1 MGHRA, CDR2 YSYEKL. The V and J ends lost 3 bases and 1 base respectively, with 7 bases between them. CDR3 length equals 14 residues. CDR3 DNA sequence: TGCGCCAGCAGCCAGTCCGGTTCTGGAAACACCATATATTTT. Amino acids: CASSQSGSGNTIYF.

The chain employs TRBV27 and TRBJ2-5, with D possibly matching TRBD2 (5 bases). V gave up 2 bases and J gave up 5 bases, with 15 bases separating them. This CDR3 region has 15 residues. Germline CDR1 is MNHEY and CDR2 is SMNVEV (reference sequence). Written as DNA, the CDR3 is TGTGCCAGCAGTTTAGGCCCGGGCACGGGGGAGACCCAGTACTTC. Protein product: CASSLGPGTGETQYF.

The CDR3 DNA follows: TGTGCCAGCAGCGTACCCACGGAGCCTAGCGGGTATACCGGGGAGCTGTTTTTT. Translating it yields CASSVPTEPSGYTGELFF. This chain joins TRBV9 and TRBJ2-2; 8 nucleotides line up with TRBD2. V was pared by 1 base and J by 5 bases, with 13 bases of the junction left unmatched. CDR1 is SGDLS and CDR2 is YYNGEE in the germline V gene. The CDR3 has 18 amino acids.

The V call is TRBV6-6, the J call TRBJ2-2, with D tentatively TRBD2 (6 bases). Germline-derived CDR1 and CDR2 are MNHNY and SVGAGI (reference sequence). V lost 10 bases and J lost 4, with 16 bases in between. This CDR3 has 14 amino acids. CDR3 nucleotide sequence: TGTGCCATCCCCCTCCGGGACTCCACCGGGGAGCTGTTTTTT. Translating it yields CAIPLRDSTGELFF.

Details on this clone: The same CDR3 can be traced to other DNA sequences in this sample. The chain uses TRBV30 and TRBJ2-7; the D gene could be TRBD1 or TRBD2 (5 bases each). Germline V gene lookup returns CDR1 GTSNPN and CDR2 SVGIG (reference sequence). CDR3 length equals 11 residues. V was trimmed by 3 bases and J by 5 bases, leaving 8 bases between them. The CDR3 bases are TGTGCCTGGAGCAGAGGGGACGAGCAGTACTTC. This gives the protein CAWSRGDEQYF.

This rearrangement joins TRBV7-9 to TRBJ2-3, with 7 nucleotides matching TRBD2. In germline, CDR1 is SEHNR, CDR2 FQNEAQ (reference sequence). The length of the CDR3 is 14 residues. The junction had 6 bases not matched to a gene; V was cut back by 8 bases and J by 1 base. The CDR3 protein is CASVTSERTDTQYF. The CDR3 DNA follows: TGTGCCAGCGTCACTAGCGAGCGCACAGATACGCAGTATTTT.